Presented here are 9 T cell receptor beta chains from one specimen sequenced in a study of T cells after yellow fever vaccination. TCRdb re-called the 5' RACE reads with MiXCR, one entry per CDR3 protein. The profile covers 250,000 to 300,000 distinct CDR3 sequences, with about 5.2% appearing a single time and 2.5% to 4% taken by the ten largest. Source: CD4+ T cells sorted from PBMCs, taken on the day of the yellow fever booster vaccination. These receptors were taken from a man aged 18 to 35 who received the YFV17D yellow fever vaccine.

This clonotype showed up just a few times. This rearrangement joins TRBV6-6 to TRBJ1-1; TRBD1 might be the D (5 bases). CDR1 MNHNY and CDR2 SVGAGI come from the germline V gene (reference sequence). The CDR3 is 12 amino acids. The CDR3 DNA reads TGTGTAGGGGAGGGGAACAATGGTGAAGCTTTCTTT. Residues: CVGEGNNGEAFF.

This clonotype was seen ten or more times. The chain combines TRBV6-1 with TRBJ2-3; D is uncertain. The V gene lost 6 bases and the J gene lost 4 bases, with 11 bases spanning the gap. The germline V gene has CDR1 MNHNS and CDR2 SASEGT. CDR3 length equals 13 residues. The CDR3 protein is CASSGGASDTQYF. Here the CDR3 DNA reads TGTGCCAGCAGCGGTGGAGCTTCAGATACGCAGTATTTT.

This clonotype was counted only a few times. This chain uses TRBV5-1 with TRBJ2-3; D may correspond to TRBD1 or TRBD2 (5 bases each). The CDR3 runs to 14 residues. V was trimmed by 7 bases and J by 2 bases, leaving 14 bases between them. The germline gives CDR1 SGHRS, CDR2 YFSETQ. The CDR3 loop reads CASEAGTPTDTQYF. The CDR3 DNA sequence: TGCGCCAGCGAGGCCGGGACGCCCACAGATACGCAGTATTTT.

This clonotype has more than one count but fewer than ten. The chain links TRBV5-1 to TRBJ1-1, with unresolved D. V lost 0 bases, J lost 0 bases, and 6 bases lay in between. This CDR3 contains 14 residues. Germline V gene sequence: CDR1 SGHRS, CDR2 YFSETQ. CDR3 nucleotides: TGCGCCAGCAGCTTGGTTGTCCTGAACACTGAAGCTTTCTTT. Amino acid sequence: CASSLVVLNTEAFF.

This clonotype was observed a few times. V usage is TRBV7-2 and J usage is TRBJ2-3; the D call may be TRBD1 or TRBD2 (5 bases each). This CDR3 is built from 15 residues. V gave up 4 bases and J gave up 8 bases, with 19 bases separating them. Germline CDR1 reads SGHTA; CDR2 reads FQGNSA. The CDR3 is CASSSPGSQLGTQYF. CDR3 nucleotides: TGTGCCAGCAGCTCCCCAGGGAGTCAATTGGGTACGCAGTATTTT.

This clonotype was counted between two and nine times. The V gene is TRBV12-3 or TRBV12-4, the J gene TRBJ1-4; D gene unclear. V shed 3 bases and J shed 1 base, with 6 bases lying between them. This CDR3 has 14 residues. The CDR3 nucleotides read TGTGCCAGCAGTTTGTGGGAAACTAATGAAAAACTGTTTTTT. This sequence encodes CASSLWETNEKLFF.

This clonotype was counted at least ten times. The chain couples TRBV12-3 or TRBV12-4 to TRBJ2-5; TRBD1 matches at 7 bases. V dropped 5 bases and J dropped 5; count of bases not matched to a gene: 14. CDR3 length: 16 amino acids. The CDR3: CASSEPTATGDETQYF. The CDR3 bases are TGTGCCAGCAGTGAACCAACCGCCACAGGGGATGAGACCCAGTACTTC.

This clonotype was recorded a few times. The V call is TRBV3-1, the J call TRBJ2-7; D is undetermined. V shed 1 base and J shed 4 bases, with 11 bases lying between them. CDR1 and CDR2 from the germline V gene are LGHDT and YNNKEL (reference sequence). There are 14 residues in the CDR3. Written as DNA, the CDR3 is TGTGCCAGCAGCCAAGGTTTGGGCTCATACGAGCAGTACTTC. Its translation: CASSQGLGSYEQYF.

This clonotype was detected ten times or more. This chain connects TRBV4-1 to TRBJ2-5; 8 bases agree with TRBD1. CDR3 length: 16 residues. CDR1 and CDR2 (germline): MGHRA, YSYEKL. V shed 3 bases, J shed 5 bases, and the junction held 11 bases outside the gene matches. This CDR3 is CASSQGQGARGETQYF. CDR3 nucleotides: TGCGCCAGCAGCCAGGGGCAGGGGGCGCGAGGGGAGACCCAGTACTTC.